These 24 T cell receptor beta chains were sequenced from one sample in a study of control samples from healthy donors and cancer patients. TCRdb keeps only in-frame clones here, not all; method: immunoSEQ multiplex PCR. The sample lists more than 95,000 clones, 85% to 95% occurring once. The sequenced sample consisted of blood. The receptors come from a man aged 25-45 years in good health.

This sequence joins TRBV27 and TRBJ1-2; tentatively, D is TRBD1 (5 bases). Germline CDR1 and CDR2: MNHEY and SMNVEV (reference sequence). This CDR3 has 12 residues. V was pared by 6 bases and J by 8 bases, with 13 bases between. The chain's CDR3 is CASRGGTRGYTF. The DNA of the CDR3 is TGTGCCAGCAGGGGGGGGACCAGGGGCTACACCTTC.

This chain connects TRBV5-1 to TRBJ2-5; 8 bases are a match to TRBD2. The V segment lost 3 bases and the J segment 2 bases; nucleotides outside the gene matches: 21. CDR1 and CDR2 (germline): SGHRS, YFSETQ. The CDR3 totals 20 residues. The DNA for the CDR3 is TGCGCCAGCAGCTCGCACCCTCCCTCCCTCCTAAGCGGGGGACAAGAGACCCAGTACTTC. It yields the protein CASSSHPPSLLSGGQETQYF.

This chain connects TRBV28 to TRBJ1-1; D is unresolved. V lost 8 bases to trimming and J lost 5 bases, with 15 bases between them. The germline gives CDR1 MDHEN, CDR2 SYDVKM. The CDR3 consists of 13 residues. The CDR3 loop is CASWEGRPTEAFF. CDR3 DNA sequence: TGTGCCAGCTGGGAAGGCAGACCGACTGAAGCTTTCTTT. Complete variable domain (other parts from reference TRBV28 and TRBJ1-1): DVKVTQSSRYLVKRTGEKVFLECVQDMDHENMFWYRQDPGLGLRLIYFSYDVKMKEKGDIPEGYSVSREKKERFSLILESASTNQTSMYLCASWEGRPTEAFFGQGTRLTVV.

The V call is TRBV24-1, the J call TRBJ1-3; D uncertain. The CDR3 runs to 12 residues. Germline CDR1 reads KGHDR; CDR2 reads SFDVKD. The germline V and J ends were trimmed by 8 bases and 0 bases, with 4 bases remaining between them. The CDR3 reads CATKGSGNTIYF. The CDR3 region has the DNA TGTGCCACCAAAGGCTCTGGAAACACCATATATTTT.

This chain links TRBV7-9 with TRBJ1-1; 7 bases are shared with TRBD1. The length of the CDR3 is 15 residues. Trimming took 5 bases from V and 1 from J; bases not matched to a gene: 7. Per the germline V gene, CDR1 is SEHNR and CDR2 is FQNEAQ (reference sequence). CDR3 amino acids: CASSKQGIGNTEAFF. The CDR3 DNA sequence: TGTGCCAGCAGCAAACAGGGGATAGGGAACACTGAAGCTTTCTTT. Full variable domain (remainder filled in from reference TRBV7-9 and TRBJ1-1): DTGVSQNPRHKITKRGQNVTFRCDPISEHNRLYWYRQTLGQGPEFLTYFQNEAQLEKSRLLSDRFSAERPKGSFSTLEIQRTEQGDSAMYLCASSKQGIGNTEAFFGQGTRLTVV.

The chain combines TRBV6-5 with TRBJ1-1, with 9 nucleotides matching TRBD1. Trimming cost V 2 bases and J 7 bases; bases outside gene matches: 2. The CDR3 covers 13 residues. The germline gives CDR1 MNHEY, CDR2 SVGAGI. CDR3 DNA: TGTGCCAGCAGTTACACAGGGGGCGATGAAGCTTTCTTT. It is translated as CASSYTGGDEAFF.

Concerning this clone itself: This CDR3 is also generated by other DNA sequences in the sample. The gene calls are TRBV14 and TRBJ1-6; D gene ambiguous. The CDR3 contains 13 residues. The V and J ends lost 0 bases and 10 bases respectively, with 7 bases between them. The germline V gene encodes CDR1 SGHDN and CDR2 FVKESK. CDR3 sequence: CASSQDLRSPLHF. In nucleotides, the CDR3 is TGTGCCAGCAGCCAAGATCTACGATCACCCCTCCACTTT.

The gene calls are TRBV5-6 and TRBJ1-4, with 10 bases matching TRBD1. The CDR3 is 16 amino acids. V lost 3 bases, J lost 8 bases, and 10 bases stayed unmatched. Per germline, CDR1 SGHDT and CDR2 YYEEEE. The CDR3 bases are TGTGCCAGCAGCTGGACGGGACAGGGGAGAGGAGAAAAACTGTTTTTT. Encoded protein: CASSWTGQGRGEKLFF.

This clone was detected once. The CDR3 DNA is TGTGCCAGCAGCCCTCCTCGGGGAAACTATGGCTACACCTTC. The encoded protein is CASSPPRGNYGYTF. The chain is built from TRBV7-9 and TRBJ1-2, with unresolved D. Germline V gives CDR1 SEHNR, CDR2 FQNEAQ (reference sequence). This CDR3 is built from 14 residues. Trimming removed 5 bases from V and 2 bases from J, with 12 bases in between.

V usage is TRBV29-1 and J usage is TRBJ1-2, with D unclear. CDR1 is SQVTM and CDR2 is ANQGSEA in the germline V gene. V lost 3 bases, J lost 7 bases, and 15 bases lay in between. This CDR3 is 13 amino acids long. CDR3 region: CSVDRSSLSGYTF. CDR3 sequence (DNA): TGCAGCGTTGATCGCTCCTCCCTCAGTGGCTACACCTTC.

This chain joins TRBV5-5 and TRBJ1-3; 7 nucleotides agree with TRBD1. Germline CDR1 and CDR2: SGHKS and YYEKEE (reference sequence). The CDR3 consists of 14 residues. The CDR3 nucleotides are TGTGCGACGGCGGCAGGGGGATCTGGAAACACCATATATTTT. It codes for CATAAGGSGNTIYF.

This rearrangement joins TRBV2 to TRBJ1-2; TRBD1 aligns across 8 bases. CDR3 length: 14 residues. The V segment lost 6 bases and the J segment 6 bases; nucleotides outside the gene matches: 9. Germline CDR1 and CDR2: SNHLY and FYNNEI. The CDR3 DNA sequence: TGTGCCAGCAGCCCAGACAGGGGAAACGATGGCTACACCTTC. Translating gives CASSPDRGNDGYTF.

The chain combines TRBV11-2 with TRBJ1-6; perhaps TRBD1 as D (6 bases). V dropped 1 base and J dropped 10 bases, with 17 bases sitting between them. The germline V gene has CDR1 SGHAT and CDR2 FQNNGV. The CDR3 runs to 16 residues. The chain's CDR3 is CASSLAGNAGDSPLHF. The CDR3 DNA is TGTGCCAGCAGCTTAGCCGGAAATGCAGGGGACTCACCCCTCCACTTT.

This clone was picked up one time. The gene calls are TRBV10-3 and TRBJ2-7; D possibly matches TRBD1 or TRBD2 (5 bases each). The germline V gene has CDR1 ENHRY and CDR2 SYGVKD. CDR3 length: 14 residues. V gave up 8 bases and J gave up 2 bases, with 16 bases separating them. The CDR3 protein is CAIGDPPGAYEQYF. DNA of the CDR3: TGTGCCATCGGGGACCCACCCGGGGCCTACGAGCAGTACTTC.

The chain is built from TRBV7-9 and TRBJ2-5; 7 bases agree with TRBD1. The V gene's germline CDR1 is SEHNR and CDR2 FQNEAQ (reference sequence). V was pared by 3 bases and J by 5 bases, with 9 bases of the junction left unmatched. The CDR3 runs to 15 residues. The CDR3 region is CASSFGQEARETQYF. The CDR3, as DNA: TGTGCCAGCAGCTTTGGACAGGAAGCTAGGGAGACCCAGTACTTC.

This clone was detected only once. The V call is TRBV19, the J call TRBJ1-2; D remains unclear. V lost 3 bases, J lost 4 bases, and 12 bases lay in between. The length of the CDR3 is 14 residues. The germline CDR1 and CDR2 sequences are LNHDA and SQIVND (reference sequence). The CDR3 region has the DNA TGTGCCAGTAGTATGTCGTCAAGAGGCTATGGCTACACCTTC. It yields the protein CASSMSSRGYGYTF. Using reference TRBV19 and TRBJ1-2 for the parts outside the CDR3, the full variable domain is DGGITQSPKYLFRKEGQNVTLSCEQNLNHDAMYWYRQDPGQGLRLIYYSQIVNDFQKGDIAEGYSVSREKKESFPLTVTSAQKNPTAFYLCASSMSSRGYGYTFGSGTRLTVV.

This CDR3 reads CASSLPEGPQHF. In DNA form, the CDR3 reads TGTGCCAGCAGCCTCCCGGAAGGGCCCCAGCATTTT. The V call is TRBV3-1 (or the pseudogene TRBV3-2), the J call TRBJ1-5; D remains unclear. V was shortened by 4 bases and J by 9 bases, with 10 bases between the two germline ends. The CDR3 contains 12 residues. Germline V gene lookup returns CDR1 LGHDT and CDR2 YNNKEL (reference sequence).

The rearrangement links TRBV5-1 to TRBJ2-6, with a possible D match to TRBD2 (6 bases). The CDR3 has 16 residues. Germline V gives CDR1 SGHRS, CDR2 YFSETQ. The ends were cut back, 4 bases at V and 2 bases at J, with 13 bases in the middle. The CDR3 sequence: CASSPKEGPGANVLTF. For the CDR3, the DNA is TGCGCCAGCAGCCCTAAGGAGGGTCCTGGGGCCAACGTCCTGACTTTC.

The J gene is TRBJ1-4, the V gene TRBV4-1; no reliable D call. V was cut by 3 bases and J by 8 bases, with 19 bases left in between. The CDR3 is 16 amino acids. Germline lookup yields CDR1 MGHRA and CDR2 YSYEKL. The DNA for the CDR3 is TGCGCCAGCAGCCAGGTGGGCGGGCTCTCTTGGGAAAAACTGTTTTTT. Its protein is CASSQVGGLSWEKLFF.

J is TRBJ1-4 and V is TRBV24-1, with D possibly TRBD1 on 6 matching bases. The germline V gene has CDR1 KGHDR and CDR2 SFDVKD. The CDR3 extends over 13 amino acids. Trimming took 7 bases from V and 4 from J, leaving 9 bases between them. The CDR3 DNA sequence: TGTGCCACCAGCGGGACAAATAATGAAAAACTGTTTTTT. It specifies CATSGTNNEKLFF.

This clone came up a few times. The chain joins TRBV5-1 to TRBJ2-7; D is perhaps TRBD1 (6 bases). The CDR3 consists of 14 residues. CDR1 and CDR2 from the germline V gene are SGHRS and YFSETQ. V was pared by 4 bases and J by 1 base, with 12 bases between. The CDR3 DNA sequence: TGCGCCAGCAGCAGTCTGGACAGATCCTACGAGCAGTACTTC. It specifies CASSSLDRSYEQYF.

The chain recombines TRBV3-1 (or the pseudogene TRBV3-2) with TRBJ2-2, with D perhaps TRBD2 (7 bases). This CDR3 contains 18 residues. Per the germline V gene, CDR1 is LGHDT and CDR2 is YNNKEL (reference sequence). The V end was cut by 1 base, the J end by 3 bases, with 18 bases between. CDR3 loop: CASSQVGVAGAHTGELFF. Written as DNA, the CDR3 is TGTGCCAGCAGCCAAGTTGGGGTGGCGGGGGCGCACACCGGGGAGCTGTTTTTT.

V is TRBV5-1 and J is TRBJ1-1; D is unclear. V dropped 4 bases and J dropped 1 base, with 14 bases sitting between them. The germline CDR1 and CDR2 sequences are SGHRS and YFSETQ. The CDR3 covers 15 residues. CDR3 protein: CASSRQTGTNTEAFF. In nucleotides, the CDR3 is TGCGCCAGCAGCCGCCAGACCGGAACGAACACTGAAGCTTTCTTT.

The V call is TRBV9, the J call TRBJ2-7; TRBD2 matches 8 bases. The CDR3 covers 18 residues. V shed 3 bases, J shed 4 bases, and the junction held 18 bases outside the gene matches. The germline CDR1 and CDR2 sequences are SGDLS and YYNGEE. CDR3 DNA: TGTGCCAGCAGCGCTCAGATACTAGCGGACAACCGCCAATACGAGCAGTACTTC. Protein: CASSAQILADNRQYEQYF.